What follows is one T cell receptor (beta chain) and its context. Its antigen remains undetermined. Within one base of it there is no much larger clone, and no base qualities were kept. This entry is derived from a study of OX40 agonist ivuxolimab in advanced cancers. Broadly, across the study: Ivuxolimab, which targeted the costimulatory receptor OX40 (CD134), was an agonistic, fully human IgG2 monoclonal antibody. Intravenous ivuxolimab was administered to patients every 2 weeks at six dose levels: 0.01, 0.1, 0.3, 1.5, 3 and 10 mg/kg. Among the roughly 50 dose-escalation patients, around 19 had hepatocellular carcinoma, 15 or so melanoma, 9 renal cell carcinoma and 9 head and neck cancer. In the dose-escalation cohort, 82.7% of patients were male, and the mean age was about 55 years, with a range of about 23 to 90. Prior anti-PD-1, anti-PD-L1 or anti-CTLA-4 therapy was permitted, and about 40% of dose-escalation patients had received checkpoint inhibitors. Partial responses occurred in three dose-escalation patients, of whom one had hepatocellular carcinoma and two had cutaneous melanoma. The purpose of peripheral TCRbeta sequencing was to test whether ivuxolimab changed TCR sequence diversity and led to clonal T-cell expansion. The monotherapy dose-escalation portion (N = 52 patients) of the phase I ivuxolimab trial is reported in the paper.

The CDR1 and CDR2 encoded by the germline V gene are MDHEN and SYDVKM. From the cysteine through the phenylalanine, the CDR3 covers 15 amino acids. Solely the CDR3 DNA is kept, with 45 bases framed from the first base. The junction carries 14 bases between V and J, which are trimmed by 2 bases and 6 bases respectively. To sequence the TCRbeta CDR3 region, genomic DNA was isolated from the sorted cells. TCRbeta CDR3 regions were sequenced using the immunoSEQ Assay. TCRdb's version of the immuneACCESS table is confined to in-frame rearrangements and falls short of the full clone set. An unresolved V gene accounts for under half of the shortfall where checked; the remainder is of unknown origin. The sample table shows approximately 71,000 clones, and around 84% are seen once. Together, the top ten hold around 0.75% of the sample. Patients with a history of autoimmune disease or receiving systemic immunosuppression were excluded from the trial. Peripheral blood for TCR sequencing was collected from all dose cohorts at baseline, on cycle 4 day 1, and on cycle 7 day 1. Samples came from an open-label, multicenter, first-in-human phase I dose-escalation trial of ivuxolimab. Adults with locally advanced or metastatic head and neck squamous cell, hepatocellular, melanoma or renal cell carcinoma were enrolled in the trial. Before TCR sequencing, CD4+ and CD8+ T cells were separately sorted from peripheral blood.

What the research found in general, with its limitations: Partial responders in the 0.1-3.0 mg/kg groups had among the lowest normalized peripheral clonal expansion, especially among CD8+ T cells. The antigen specificity of the clonally expanded peripheral T cells was not determined. At doses of 0.1 to 3.0 mg/kg, clonal expansion of both CD4+ and CD8+ blood T cells was observed from baseline to week 6. After ivuxolimab, CD8+ T cells had more expanded clones than CD4+ T cells on average. Low levels of normalized T-cell clonal expansion were also seen in some patients who did not respond.

The receptor's source is an adult with an advanced solid tumor such as melanoma, head and neck, liver or kidney cancer. The rearranged segments are TRBV28 and TRBJ2-1; the D gene is possibly TRBD1, with 6 bases matching. Sequenced material: CD4+ or CD8+ T cells sorted from blood, taken in a trial of the OX40 agonist ivuxolimab. This receptor carries the CDR3 CASSLRDRPTNEQFF. The sequenced DNA is TGTGCCAGCAGTTTACGCGACAGGCCTACCAATGAGCAGTTCTTC.